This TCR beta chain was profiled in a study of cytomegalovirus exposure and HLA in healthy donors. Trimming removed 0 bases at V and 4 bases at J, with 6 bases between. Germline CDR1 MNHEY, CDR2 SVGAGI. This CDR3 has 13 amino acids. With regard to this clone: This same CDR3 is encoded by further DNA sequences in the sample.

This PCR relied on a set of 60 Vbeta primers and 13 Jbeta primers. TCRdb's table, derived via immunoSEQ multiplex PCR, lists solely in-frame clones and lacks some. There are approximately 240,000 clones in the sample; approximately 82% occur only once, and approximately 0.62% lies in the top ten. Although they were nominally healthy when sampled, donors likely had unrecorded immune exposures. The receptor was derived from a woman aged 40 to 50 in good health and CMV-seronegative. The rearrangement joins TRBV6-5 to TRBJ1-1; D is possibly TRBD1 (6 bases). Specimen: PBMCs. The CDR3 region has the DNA TGTGCCAGCAGTTACTCAGGGGGCACTGAAGCTTTCTTT. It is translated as CASSYSGGTEAFF.